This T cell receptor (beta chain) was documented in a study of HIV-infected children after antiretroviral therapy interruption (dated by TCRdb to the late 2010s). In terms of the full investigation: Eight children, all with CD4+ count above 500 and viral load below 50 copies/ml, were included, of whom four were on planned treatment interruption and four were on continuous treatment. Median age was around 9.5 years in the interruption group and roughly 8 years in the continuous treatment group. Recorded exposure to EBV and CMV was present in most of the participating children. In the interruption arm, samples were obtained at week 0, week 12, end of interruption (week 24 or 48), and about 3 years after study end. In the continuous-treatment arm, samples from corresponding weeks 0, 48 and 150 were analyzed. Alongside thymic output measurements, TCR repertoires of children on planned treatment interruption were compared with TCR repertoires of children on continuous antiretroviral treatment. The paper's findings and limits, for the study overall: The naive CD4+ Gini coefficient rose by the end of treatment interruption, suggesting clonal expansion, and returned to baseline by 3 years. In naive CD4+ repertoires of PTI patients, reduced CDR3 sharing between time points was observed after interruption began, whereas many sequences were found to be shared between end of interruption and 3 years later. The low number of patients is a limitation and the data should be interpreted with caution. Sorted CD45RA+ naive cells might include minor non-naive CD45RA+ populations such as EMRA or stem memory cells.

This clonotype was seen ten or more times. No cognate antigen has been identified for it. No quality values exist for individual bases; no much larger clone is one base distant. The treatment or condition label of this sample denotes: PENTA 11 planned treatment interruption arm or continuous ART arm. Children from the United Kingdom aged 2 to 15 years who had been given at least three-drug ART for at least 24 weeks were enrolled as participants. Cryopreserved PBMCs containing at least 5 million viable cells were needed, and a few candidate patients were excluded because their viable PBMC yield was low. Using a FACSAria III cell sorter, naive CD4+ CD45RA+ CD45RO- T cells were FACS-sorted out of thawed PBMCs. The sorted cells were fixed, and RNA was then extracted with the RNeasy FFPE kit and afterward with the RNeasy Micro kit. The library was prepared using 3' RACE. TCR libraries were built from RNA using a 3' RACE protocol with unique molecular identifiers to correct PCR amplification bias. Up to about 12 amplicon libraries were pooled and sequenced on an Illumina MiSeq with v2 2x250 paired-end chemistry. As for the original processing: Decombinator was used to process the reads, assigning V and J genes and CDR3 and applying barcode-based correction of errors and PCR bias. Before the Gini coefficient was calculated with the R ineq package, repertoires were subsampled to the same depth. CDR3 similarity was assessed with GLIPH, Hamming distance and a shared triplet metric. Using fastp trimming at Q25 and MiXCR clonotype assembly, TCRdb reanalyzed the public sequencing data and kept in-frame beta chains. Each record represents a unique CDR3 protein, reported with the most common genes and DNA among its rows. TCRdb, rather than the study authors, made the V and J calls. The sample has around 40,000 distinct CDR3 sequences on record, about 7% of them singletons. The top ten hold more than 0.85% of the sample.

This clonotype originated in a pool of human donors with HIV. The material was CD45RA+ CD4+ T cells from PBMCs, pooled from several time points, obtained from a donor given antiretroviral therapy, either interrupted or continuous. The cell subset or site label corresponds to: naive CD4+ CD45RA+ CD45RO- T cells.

The CDR3 has the sequence CASSLGRRQGGYEQYF. The DNA is TGTGCCAGCAGCTTAGGCAGGCGTCAGGGAGGGTACGAGCAGTACTTC. The chain joins TRBV11-2 to TRBJ2-7; 7 central nucleotides agree with TRBD2. From a lookup of the germline V gene, CDR1 and CDR2 are SGHAT and FQNNGV. At the junction V is shortened by 1 base and J by 4 bases; bases outside the gene matches: 10. Inclusive of the bounding cysteine and phenylalanine, the CDR3 is 16 residues long. The entry retains the CDR3 DNA only, 48 bases that are in frame from base 1.